This T cell receptor beta chain was observed in a study of CD8 T cells in Susac syndrome. After extraction with the RNeasy kit, roughly 0.5 to 1 ug of the RNA was reverse transcribed using random hexamers. It was immunoSEQ multiplex PCR that amplified TCR beta CDR3 across 54 Vbeta and 13 Jbeta. TCRdb passed the immunoSEQ multiplex PCR reads through MiXCR, listing each CDR3 protein once. This sample has over 95,000 distinct CDR3 sequences, with about nine tenths found just once. This CDR3 is built from 14 residues. The V gene's germline CDR1 is DFQATT and CDR2 SNEGSKA (reference sequence). Trimming at V came to 2 bases and at J to 7 bases, leaving 10 bases not matched to a gene. CD8+ and CD4+ T cells from blood underwent TCR beta sequencing. TEMRA cells were FACS-enriched and CD8+ and CD4+ T cells negatively isolated.

This chain links TRBV20-1 with TRBJ2-5; the match to TRBD1 covers 7 bases. Sequenced input: CD4+ T cells from PBMCs. The receptor was isolated from a human donor in good health. The CDR3 here is CSARSRDSQWTQYF. The CDR3 DNA sequence: TGCAGTGCTAGAAGTAGGGACAGCCAGTGGACCCAGTACTTC.